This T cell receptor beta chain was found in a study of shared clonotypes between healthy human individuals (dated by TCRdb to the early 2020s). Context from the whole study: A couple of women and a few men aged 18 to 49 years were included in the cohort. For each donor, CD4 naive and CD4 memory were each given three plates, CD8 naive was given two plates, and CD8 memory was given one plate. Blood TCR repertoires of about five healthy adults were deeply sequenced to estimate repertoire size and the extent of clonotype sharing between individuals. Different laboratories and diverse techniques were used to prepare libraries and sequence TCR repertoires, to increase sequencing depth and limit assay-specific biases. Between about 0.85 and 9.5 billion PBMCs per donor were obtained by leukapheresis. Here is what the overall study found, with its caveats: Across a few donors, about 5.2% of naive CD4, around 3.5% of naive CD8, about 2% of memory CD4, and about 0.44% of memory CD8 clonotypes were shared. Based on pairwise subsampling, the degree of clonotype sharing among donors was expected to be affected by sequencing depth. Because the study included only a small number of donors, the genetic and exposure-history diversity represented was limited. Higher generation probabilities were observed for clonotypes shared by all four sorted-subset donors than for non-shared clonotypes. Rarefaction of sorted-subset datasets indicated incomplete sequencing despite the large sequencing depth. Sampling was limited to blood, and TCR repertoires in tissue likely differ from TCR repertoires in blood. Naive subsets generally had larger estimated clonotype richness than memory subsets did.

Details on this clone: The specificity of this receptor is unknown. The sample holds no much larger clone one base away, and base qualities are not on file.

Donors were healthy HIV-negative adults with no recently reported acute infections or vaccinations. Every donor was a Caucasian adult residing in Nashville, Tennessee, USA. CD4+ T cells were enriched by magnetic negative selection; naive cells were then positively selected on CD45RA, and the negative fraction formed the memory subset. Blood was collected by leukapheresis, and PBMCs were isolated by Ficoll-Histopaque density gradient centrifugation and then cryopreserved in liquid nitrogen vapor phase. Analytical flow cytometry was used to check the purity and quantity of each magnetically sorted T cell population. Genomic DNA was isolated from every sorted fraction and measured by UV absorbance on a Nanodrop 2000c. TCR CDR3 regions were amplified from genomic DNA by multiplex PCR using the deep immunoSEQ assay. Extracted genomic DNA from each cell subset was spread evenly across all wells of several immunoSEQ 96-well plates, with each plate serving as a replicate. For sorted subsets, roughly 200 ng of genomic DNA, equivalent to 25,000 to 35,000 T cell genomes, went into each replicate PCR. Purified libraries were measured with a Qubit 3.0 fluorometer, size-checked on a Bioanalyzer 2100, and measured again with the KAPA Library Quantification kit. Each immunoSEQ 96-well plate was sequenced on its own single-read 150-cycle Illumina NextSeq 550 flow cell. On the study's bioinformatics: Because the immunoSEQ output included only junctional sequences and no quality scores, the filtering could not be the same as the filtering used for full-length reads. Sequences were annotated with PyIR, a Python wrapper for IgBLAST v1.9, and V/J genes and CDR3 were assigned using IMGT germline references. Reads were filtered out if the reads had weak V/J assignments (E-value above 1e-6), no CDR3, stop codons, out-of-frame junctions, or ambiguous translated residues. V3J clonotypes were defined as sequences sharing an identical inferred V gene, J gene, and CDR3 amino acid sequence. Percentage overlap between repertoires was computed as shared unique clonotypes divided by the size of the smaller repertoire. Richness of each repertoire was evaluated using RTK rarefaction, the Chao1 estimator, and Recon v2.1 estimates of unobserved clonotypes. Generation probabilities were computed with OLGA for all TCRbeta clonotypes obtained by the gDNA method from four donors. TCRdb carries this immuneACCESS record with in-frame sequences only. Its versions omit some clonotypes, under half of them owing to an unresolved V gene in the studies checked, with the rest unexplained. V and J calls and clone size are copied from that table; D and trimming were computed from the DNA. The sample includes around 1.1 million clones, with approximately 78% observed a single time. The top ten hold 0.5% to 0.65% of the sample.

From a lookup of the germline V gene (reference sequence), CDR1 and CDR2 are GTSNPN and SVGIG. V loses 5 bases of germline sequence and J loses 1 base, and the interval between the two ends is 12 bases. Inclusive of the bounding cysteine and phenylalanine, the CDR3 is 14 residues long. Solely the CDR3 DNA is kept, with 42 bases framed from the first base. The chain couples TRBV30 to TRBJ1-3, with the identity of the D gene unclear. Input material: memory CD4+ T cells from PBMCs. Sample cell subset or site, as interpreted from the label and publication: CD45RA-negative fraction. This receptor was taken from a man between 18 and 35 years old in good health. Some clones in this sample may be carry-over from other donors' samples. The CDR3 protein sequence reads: CAWGPFRSGNTIYF. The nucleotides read TGTGCCTGGGGGCCATTTCGGTCTGGAAACACCATATATTTT.